This is a list of T cell receptor beta chains from one sample in a study of CD8+ T cells in alopecia areata. TCRdb's copy holds only in-frame clones and misses some; the assay was immunoSEQ multiplex PCR. The sample carries 150,000 to 200,000 clones, just over 65% recorded once. Specimen: CD8+ T cells sorted from blood, collected at week 0. The source is a human donor with alopecia areata. Both conserved end residues are trimmed from each CDR3. The order of the fields is CDR3 length, J gene, V gene, CDR3 protein.

12 TRBJ2-3 TRBV15 ATQRAPSTDTQY
14 TRBJ2-7 TRBV19 ASSIITGLPTYEQY
14 TRBJ2-5 TRBV27 ASSDFSGRVRETQY
15 TRBJ2-6 TRBV15 ATSRGHTASGANVLT
14 TRBJ2-3 TRBV7-9 ASSLRQVISTDTQY
13 TRBJ2-1 TRBV4-1 ASSHLAGPYNEQF
9 TRBJ2-1 TRBV14 ASSQAYEQF
12 TRBJ1-1 TRBV6-5 ASSYRTPAGEAF
11 TRBJ2-7 TRBV7-2 ASRGTGAYEQY
10 TRBJ1-1 TRBV5-4 ASSFWTTEAF
13 TRBJ1-2 TRBV6-5 ASSGPDRPGYGYT
13 TRBJ2-5 TRBV5-6 ASSQTSGGWETQY
14 TRBJ2-3 TRBV25-1 ASSEFEGAPFGTQY
11 TRBJ2-1 TRBV13 ASSSPAVNEQF
14 TRBJ2-1 TRBV5-1 ASSVTTEDRAGEQF
12 TRBJ1-1 TRBV13 ASRVSLGGAEAF
9 TRBJ1-2 TRBV9 ASRAGDGYT
13 TRBJ2-3 TRBV27 ASSYGDRSTDTQY
13 TRBJ2-3 TRBV15 ATSRPEDRTDTQY
10 TRBJ1-1 TRBV4-1 ASSQDLDEAF
13 TRBJ2-3 TRBV6-1 ASTPGLRGADTQY
12 TRBJ1-1 TRBV15 ATSRVDSRTEAF
11 TRBJ2-1 TRBV29-1 SGTGTGRNEQF
12 TRBJ2-7 TRBV11-2 ASSPRVGGGEQY
13 TRBJ2-7 TRBV5-1 ASSDPLTGAYEQY
13 TRBJ2-3 TRBV5-1 ASSSTPRSTDTQY
14 TRBJ2-1 TRBV5-1 ASGRTGTGYYNEQF
10 TRBJ1-2 TRBV29-1 SVDGVGYGYT
12 TRBJ1-1 TRBV9 ASSEQGENTEAF
14 TRBJ1-6 TRBV2 ASSEFRQGVHSPLH
14 TRBJ1-2 TRBV2 ASSVLPGAVNYGYT
10 TRBJ2-4 TRBV6-5 ASSYQGGIQY
12 TRBJ1-1 TRBV25-1 ASRLGGAGTEAF
14 TRBJ1-4 TRBV4-1 ASSQDPGAPNEKLF
13 TRBJ2-6 TRBV7-9 ASSKVETGANVLT
13 TRBJ1-2 TRBV9 ASSSNTQGKYGYT
12 TRBJ1-1 TRBV5-6 ASSLLGRITEAF
12 TRBJ2-1 TRBV4-1 ASSQNRGQNEQF
11 TRBJ1-1 TRBV5-8 ASSFGWSTEAF
13 TRBJ1-5 TRBV27 ASSPPGRRNQPQH
13 TRBJ2-2 TRBV27 ASTKGSGSTGELF
12 TRBJ2-3 TRBV6-5 ASRIAGGTDTQY